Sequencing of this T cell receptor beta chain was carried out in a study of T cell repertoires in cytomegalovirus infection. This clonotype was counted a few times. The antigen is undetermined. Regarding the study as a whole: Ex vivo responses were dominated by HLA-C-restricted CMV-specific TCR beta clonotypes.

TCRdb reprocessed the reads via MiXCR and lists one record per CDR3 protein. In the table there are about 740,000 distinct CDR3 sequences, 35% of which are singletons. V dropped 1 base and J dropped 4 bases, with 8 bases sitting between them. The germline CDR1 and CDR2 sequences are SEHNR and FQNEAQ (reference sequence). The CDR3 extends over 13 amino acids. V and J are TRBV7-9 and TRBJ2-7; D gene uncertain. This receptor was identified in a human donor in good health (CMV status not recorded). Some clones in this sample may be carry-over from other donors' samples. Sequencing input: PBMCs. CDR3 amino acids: CASSLGVEYEQYF. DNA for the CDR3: TGTGCCAGCAGCTTAGGAGTTGAGTACGAGCAGTACTTC. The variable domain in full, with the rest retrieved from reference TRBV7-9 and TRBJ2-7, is DTGVSQNPRHKITKRGQNVTFRCDPISEHNRLYWYRQTLGQGPEFLTYFQNEAQLEKSRLLSDRFSAERPKGSFSTLEIQRTEQGDSAMYLCASSLGVEYEQYFGPGTRLTVT.